A selection of T cell receptor beta chains follows, all from one sample in a study of cytomegalovirus exposure and HLA in healthy donors. Sequenced by immunoSEQ multiplex PCR; TCRdb stores in-frame clones only, minus some. Counted here are about 200,000 clones, 82% occurring once; the ten biggest clones make up roughly 0.098%. Sequencing was done on a sample of PBMCs. These receptors were obtained from a boy aged 2-15 years in good health and CMV-seronegative. Both conserved end residues are part of each CDR3. D genes are given only for firm matches. Clone sizes are given selectively: once, few, many, or a class where the clone is expanded.

V gene,J gene,CDR3 length,clone size,D gene,CDR3 protein,CDR3 DNA
TRBV7-6,TRBJ2-7,13,.,TRBD1,CASSTRTGGEQYF,TGTGCCAGCAGCACACGGACAGGGGGCGAGCAGTACTTC
TRBV5-1,TRBJ2-2,14,.,.,CASSFEPNTGELFF,TGCGCCAGCAGCTTCGAGCCAAACACCGGGGAGCTGTTTTTT
TRBV21-1,TRBJ2-3,18,once,.,CASSKSARDSNFTDTQYF,TGTGCCAGCAGCAAGTCGGCCCGGGACTCTAATTTCACAGATACGCAGTATTTT
TRBV29-1,TRBJ2-5,13,.,TRBD1,CSVETGPQETQYF,TGCAGCGTTGAGACAGGGCCCCAAGAGACCCAGTACTTC
TRBV18,TRBJ2-3,14,.,.,CASSLTGITDTQYF,TGTGCCAGCTCACTGACAGGTATCACAGATACGCAGTATTTT
TRBV27,TRBJ2-7,13,.,.,CASSLSRANEQYF,TGTGCCAGCAGTTTATCGAGAGCCAACGAGCAGTACTTC
TRBV9,TRBJ2-3,14,few,.,CASSPIPVADTQYF,TGTGCCAGCAGCCCGATTCCGGTTGCAGATACGCAGTATTTT
TRBV11-1,TRBJ2-5,14,.,TRBD1,CASSPRQGQETQYF,TGTGCCAGCAGCCCTCGACAGGGCCAAGAGACCCAGTACTTC
TRBV7-9,TRBJ1-2,15,.,.,CASGVQVPTPYGYTF,TGTGCCAGCGGCGTTCAGGTCCCAACCCCCTATGGCTACACCTTC
TRBV30,TRBJ2-5,16,.,TRBD1,CAWSGLGQGASETQYF,TGTGCCTGGAGCGGTCTAGGACAGGGGGCATCAGAGACCCAGTACTTC
TRBV7-2,TRBJ2-7,14,.,.,CASSLARGGDEQYF,TGTGCCAGCAGCTTAGCCAGGGGTGGAGACGAGCAGTACTTC
TRBV25-1,TRBJ2-7,14,.,TRBD2,CASSGLAGGYEQYF,TGTGCCAGCAGTGGACTAGCGGGGGGGTACGAGCAGTACTTC
TRBV15,TRBJ1-5,16,.,TRBD1,CATSRAGTGGYQPQHF,TGTGCCACCAGCAGGGCCGGGACAGGGGGATATCAGCCCCAGCATTTT
TRBV6-1,TRBJ2-5,13,.,.,CASSWGPQETQYF,TGTGCCAGCTCGTGGGGGCCCCAAGAGACCCAGTACTTC
TRBV7-9,TRBJ2-1,15,.,TRBD2,CASSLTLAVYNEQFF,TGTGCCAGCAGCTTAACACTAGCGGTCTACAATGAGCAGTTCTTC
TRBV7-2,TRBJ2-7,15,.,.,CASSRGRLPPYEQYF,TGTGCCAGCAGCCGGGGGAGACTTCCACCCTACGAGCAGTACTTC
TRBV18,TRBJ2-3,15,.,.,CASSPAGALTDTQYF,TGTGCCAGCTCACCTGCGGGGGCGCTAACAGATACGCAGTATTTT
TRBV7-2,TRBJ1-6,16,.,.,CASSFGASTGNSPLHF,TGTGCCAGCAGCTTCGGTGCCTCAACGGGGAATTCACCCCTCCACTTT
TRBV11-3,TRBJ2-2,16,.,TRBD2,CASSPRGGENTGELFF,TGTGCCAGCAGCCCCCGGGGGGGGGAGAACACCGGGGAGCTGTTTTTT
TRBV27,TRBJ2-1,16,.,.,CASSFQLQNSYNEQFF,TGTGCCAGCAGTTTTCAACTACAAAATTCCTACAATGAGCAGTTCTTC
TRBV9,TRBJ2-5,16,few,TRBD2,CASSFGSGGAGETQYF,TGTGCCAGCAGCTTTGGTAGCGGGGGGGCTGGAGAGACCCAGTACTTC
TRBV5-4,TRBJ1-2,14,.,TRBD1,CASRATGMNYGYTF,TGTGCCAGCAGGGCGACAGGGATGAACTATGGCTACACCTTC
TRBV11-2,TRBJ2-5,16,few,TRBD2,CASTPSRAGGLKTQYF,TGTGCCAGCACTCCAAGTAGGGCGGGGGGGCTGAAGACCCAGTACTTC
TRBV7-2,TRBJ2-7,14,.,.,CASSVYGQRYEQYF,TGTGCCAGCAGCGTATATGGACAGAGGTACGAGCAGTACTTC
TRBV19,TRBJ2-7,14,.,.,CASSMKGDGYEQYF,TGTGCCAGTAGTATGAAAGGGGATGGCTACGAGCAGTACTTC
TRBV27,TRBJ1-2,13,.,TRBD1,CASRPTGNYGYTF,TGTGCCAGCAGACCGACAGGGAACTATGGCTACACCTTC
TRBV27,TRBJ1-5,15,.,TRBD1,CASKKTGTSNQPQHF,TGTGCCAGCAAAAAGACAGGGACCAGCAATCAGCCCCAGCATTTT
TRBV7-2,TRBJ2-4,14,.,.,CASSLALMENIQYF,TGTGCCAGCAGCTTAGCACTTATGGAGAACATTCAGTACTTC
TRBV11-2,TRBJ1-3,20,.,.,CASSLDGGGGMDLSGNTIYF,TGTGCCAGCAGCTTAGATGGGGGAGGGGGGATGGATCTCTCTGGAAACACCATATATTTT
TRBV2,TRBJ2-5,14,.,.,CASSLARSQETQYF,TGTGCCAGCAGTTTGGCTCGATCCCAAGAGACCCAGTACTTC
TRBV19,TRBJ2-5,16,.,TRBD2,CASSAPGLAVPETQYF,TGTGCCAGTAGTGCGCCGGGACTAGCAGTTCCAGAGACCCAGTACTTC
TRBV9,TRBJ2-5,15,.,TRBD2,CASSVLAGGQETQYF,TGTGCCAGCAGCGTACTAGCGGGGGGGCAAGAGACCCAGTACTTC
TRBV19,TRBJ1-1,11,.,.,CASSSSTEAFF,TGTGCCAGTAGTTCGTCCACTGAAGCTTTCTTT
TRBV19,TRBJ2-1,14,.,.,CASSTPGLRNEQFF,TGTGCCAGTAGTACCCCCGGGTTAAGGAATGAGCAGTTCTTC
TRBV6-5,TRBJ1-2,13,.,TRBD1,CASSWGQAYGYTF,TGTGCCAGCAGTTGGGGACAGGCCTATGGCTACACCTTC
TRBV2,TRBJ2-2,13,.,.,CASSPTSVGELFF,TGTGCCAGCAGTCCGACTAGTGTCGGGGAGCTGTTTTTT
TRBV5-4,TRBJ2-5,13,.,.,CASSLGQQETQYF,TGTGCCAGCAGCTTGGGGCAGCAAGAGACCCAGTACTTC
TRBV6-5,TRBJ2-7,13,.,TRBD1,CASKTGGSYEQYF,TGTGCCAGCAAAACAGGGGGCTCCTACGAGCAGTACTTC
TRBV29-1,TRBJ1-1,15,.,.,CSVEEWGGYNTEAFF,TGCAGCGTTGAAGAGTGGGGGGGGTATAACACTGAAGCTTTCTTT
TRBV4-3,TRBJ2-1,20,.,TRBD2,CASSPGTSVGSRGSYNEQFF,TGCGCCAGCAGCCCCGGGACTAGCGTGGGCTCCAGGGGTTCCTACAATGAGCAGTTCTTC
TRBV11-2,TRBJ2-7,14,once,TRBD1,CASSSTGASYEQYF,TGTGCCAGCAGCTCTACAGGGGCTTCCTACGAGCAGTACTTC
TRBV6-1,TRBJ1-4,16,.,.,CASSEAFGLANEKLFF,TGTGCCAGCAGTGAAGCATTTGGGCTTGCTAATGAAAAACTGTTTTTT
TRBV19,TRBJ2-2,15,once,TRBD1,CASSMRQGETGELFF,TGTGCCAGTAGTATGAGGCAGGGGGAAACCGGGGAGCTGTTTTTT
TRBV7-2,TRBJ2-3,17,.,TRBD2,CASSHPRGGISTDTQYF,TGTGCCAGCAGCCACCCTCGGGGGGGGATTTCGACGGATACGCAGTATTTT
TRBV4-3,TRBJ2-7,17,few,TRBD1,CASSQFSEQGAAYEQYF,TGCGCCAGCAGCCAATTTTCCGAACAGGGGGCAGCCTACGAGCAGTACTTC
TRBV6-1,TRBJ2-7,13,.,.,CASSRDSTYEQYF,TGTGCCAGCAGCAGGGACTCAACCTACGAGCAGTACTTC
TRBV19,TRBJ2-7,17,.,TRBD1,CASSEDLNRGGSYEQYF,TGTGCCAGTAGTGAGGACCTTAACAGGGGTGGCTCCTACGAGCAGTACTTC
TRBV7-2,TRBJ2-3,16,.,TRBD1,CASRRGGRISTDTQYF,TGTGCCAGCAGGAGAGGGGGCCGCATTAGCACAGATACGCAGTATTTT
TRBV4-3,TRBJ2-6,17,.,TRBD2,CASSLSGANSGANVLTF,TGCGCCAGCAGCCTTAGCGGGGCCAACTCTGGGGCCAACGTCCTGACTTTC
TRBV6-5,TRBJ1-5,13,.,.,CASSLRDNQPQHF,TGTGCCAGCAGCCTCAGGGACAACCAGCCCCAGCATTTT
TRBV29-1,TRBJ1-2,13,.,.,CSAATGRASGYTF,TGCAGCGCTGCTACAGGGCGGGCTTCTGGCTACACCTTC
TRBV6-1,TRBJ2-3,15,.,TRBD1,CASSESGGGTDTQYF,TGTGCCAGCAGTGAATCAGGGGGAGGCACAGATACGCAGTATTTT
TRBV4-3,TRBJ2-2,17,.,TRBD2,CASSHPWGGENTGELFF,TGCGCCAGCAGCCACCCATGGGGGGGGGAGAACACCGGGGAGCTGTTTTTT